The 3 T cell receptor beta chains reported below all come from one sample, sequenced in a study of response to subunit inactivated influenza vaccine. MiXCR, run by TCRdb on the RT-PCR reads, gives a single entry per CDR3 protein. The sample has roughly 540,000 distinct CDR3 sequences, less than 25% seen once. This same sample was also taken into another study, of T cells expressing NK-cell markers. This second study notes: Template switching by 5'RACE with UMIs generated the TCR beta cDNA.

Here the sequenced sample was CD4+ T cells sorted from PBMCs, taken 11 to 12 days after vaccination. Every receptor here comes from a man aged 45-65 years who received an inactivated influenza vaccine.

This clonotype occurred a few times. The rearrangement links TRBV5-1 to TRBJ2-7; 7 positions match TRBD1. The V segment lost 4 bases and the J segment 1 base; nucleotides outside the gene matches: 8. The CDR3 consists of 15 residues. Germline CDR1 and CDR2: SGHRS and YFSETQ. The CDR3 DNA follows: TGCGCCAGCAGCAGGGGGACAGCGCTATCCTACGAGCAGTACTTC. Protein product: CASSRGTALSYEQYF.

This clonotype was detected only a few times. The CDR3 nucleotides read TGTGCCAGCAGTTCTACAGGGGGAGCTGGAAACACCATATATTTT. It translates to CASSSTGGAGNTIYF. V gene TRBV12-3 or TRBV12-4 combines with J gene TRBJ1-3; 8 nucleotides align to TRBD1. The ends lost 4 bases at V and 2 bases at J; junction bases unmatched: 4. This CDR3 comprises 15 residues.

This chain uses TRBV30 with TRBJ2-6; no clear D. V gave up 1 base and J gave up 0 bases, with 7 bases separating them. CDR1 GTSNPN and CDR2 SVGIG come from the germline V gene (reference sequence). This CDR3 has 15 amino acids. CDR3 nucleotide sequence: TGTGCCTGGAGTGCCTTTAACTCTGGGGCCAACGTCCTGACTTTC. Residues: CAWSAFNSGANVLTF.